These 27 T cell receptor beta chains were sequenced from one sample in a study of cytomegalovirus exposure and HLA in healthy donors. With 60 Vbeta and 13 Jbeta primers, the PCR was carried out. Method: immunoSEQ multiplex PCR; TCRdb's copy keeps in-frame clones and lacks some. The data show about 120,000 clones, over 60% seen once. Sample: PBMCs. The receptors here all came from a man between 25 and 39 years old in good health and CMV-seronegative.

This chain joins TRBV5-1 and TRBJ2-1; TRBD2 matches 12 bases. The CDR3 covers 17 residues. Germline V gene lookup returns CDR1 SGHRS and CDR2 YFSETQ. V dropped 4 bases and J dropped 1; count of bases not matched to a gene: 6. For the CDR3, the DNA is TGCGCCAGCAGCCTTCCCACTAGCGGGAGGTCCTACAATGAGCAGTTCTTC. Translation gives CASSLPTSGRSYNEQFF.

The rearrangement joins TRBV4-2 to TRBJ1-2, with 7 bases lining up with TRBD1. CDR1 is LGHNA, CDR2 YNFKEQ, per germline. The V gene end was trimmed by 5 bases and the J gene end by 4 bases; junction bases not matched to a gene: 10. This CDR3 has 15 residues. For the CDR3, the DNA is TGTGCCAGCAGCACGTTCTCCGGACAGGCCTATGGCTACACCTTC. It codes for CASSTFSGQAYGYTF.

The chain uses TRBV27 and TRBJ2-3, with TRBD2 as a possible D gene (5 bases). The germline gives CDR1 MNHEY, CDR2 SMNVEV (reference sequence). This CDR3 has 17 amino acids. V shed 6 bases and J shed 7 bases, with 26 bases lying between them. CDR3 nucleotide sequence: TGTGCCAGCAGCTCAACTACCCGGGATCCCCGTCAGAATACGCAGTATTTT. Translation: CASSSTTRDPRQNTQYF.

This clone was picked up one time. V and J are TRBV5-1 and TRBJ1-3; D is undetermined. CDR3 length equals 17 residues. V was shortened by 0 bases and J by 3 bases, with 16 bases between the two germline ends. Per germline, CDR1 SGHRS and CDR2 YFSETQ. CDR3 DNA: TGCGCCAGCAGCTTGGCTGAGCGGTTGAGCATTGGAAACACCATATATTTT. The encoded protein is CASSLAERLSIGNTIYF.

The table lists this clone with a few counts. V usage is TRBV11-2 and J usage is TRBJ2-7; 8 positions match TRBD2. This CDR3 spans 14 amino acids. Germline-derived CDR1 and CDR2 are SGHAT and FQNNGV. Trimming removed 3 bases from V and 4 bases from J; junction bases left unmatched: 5. CDR3 loop: CASSFFRGGYEQYF. CDR3 in DNA: TGTGCCAGCAGCTTTTTTCGGGGGGGTTACGAGCAGTACTTC.

Notes on this clone: No DNA is shown, since the ends of the CDR3 on it are uncertain; the CDR3 is the one TCRdb lists. J is TRBJ2-3 and V is TRBV21-1; the table calls TRBD2, which could not be checked here. TRBV21-1 is a pseudogene locus. The CDR3 is made up of 17 amino acids, end residues included. The CDR3 reads CASSSPTSGRGTDTQYF.

The chain links TRBV27 to TRBJ2-2; no reliable D call. The germline CDR1 and CDR2 sequences are MNHEY and SMNVEV (reference sequence). The germline V and J ends were trimmed by 2 bases and 0 bases, with 7 bases remaining between them. The CDR3 is 15 residues long. The CDR3 loop is CASSLIQSNTGELFF. CDR3 DNA sequence: TGTGCCAGCAGTTTAATCCAGTCGAACACCGGGGAGCTGTTTTTT.

The chain joins TRBV18 to TRBJ1-2, with D unclear. Germline lookup yields CDR1 KGHSH and CDR2 LQKENI. The V and J ends lost 3 bases and 3 bases respectively, with 17 bases between them. The CDR3 has 16 residues. This CDR3 reads CASSPRNSGGYYGYTF. CDR3 sequence (DNA): TGTGCCAGCTCACCTCGAAACAGCGGAGGATACTATGGCTACACCTTC.

V is TRBV7-7 and J is TRBJ2-7; tentative D call: TRBD1 (6 bases). The V end lost 3 bases, the J end lost 4 bases, and 13 bases lay between the germline ends. The germline V gene encodes CDR1 SSHAT and CDR2 FNYEAQ (reference sequence). The CDR3 is made up of 14 amino acids. CDR3 in amino acids: CASSLNRAKYEQYF. In DNA, the CDR3 is TGTGCCAGCAGCTTGAACAGGGCGAAGTACGAGCAGTACTTC.

V usage is TRBV15 and J usage is TRBJ2-5, with a tentative D call TRBD1 (6 bases). V lost 1 base, J lost 11 bases, and 17 bases lay in between. Germline V CDR1 and CDR2: LNHNV, YYDKDF (reference sequence). The CDR3 is 14 residues long. CDR3 loop: CATSRAQGRIGQYF. The CDR3 DNA reads TGTGCCACCAGCAGAGCACAGGGAAGGATAGGGCAGTACTTC.

The rearrangement links TRBV7-2 to TRBJ2-3, with a tentative D call TRBD1 (6 bases). This CDR3 comprises 14 residues. The V and J ends lost 5 bases and 3 bases respectively, with 12 bases between them. Germline values: CDR1 SGHTA, CDR2 FQGNSA. CDR3 residues: CASSLKGGTDTQYF. Written as DNA, the CDR3 is TGTGCCAGCAGCCTTAAAGGGGGTACAGATACGCAGTATTTT.

This clone turned up a few times. The chain uses TRBV5-6 and TRBJ1-6, with 7 positions matching TRBD1. The ends lost 0 bases at V and 8 bases at J; junction bases unmatched: 5. Germline-derived CDR1 and CDR2 are SGHDT and YYEEEE. This CDR3 has 15 residues. The CDR3 loop reads CASSLATGMDSPLHF. Here the CDR3 DNA reads TGTGCCAGCAGCTTGGCGACAGGGATGGATTCACCCCTCCACTTT.

The chain has TRBV9 and TRBJ2-3; TRBD2 matches at 10 bases. Germline V gene data show CDR1 as SGDLS and CDR2 as YYNGEE. V lost 2 bases, J lost 1 base, and 4 bases stayed unmatched. The CDR3 covers 16 residues. CDR3 DNA: TGTGCCAGCAGCGTCCTAGCGGGGGAGCGCACAGATACGCAGTATTTT. It specifies CASSVLAGERTDTQYF.

This sequence joins TRBV7-9 and TRBJ1-1; a weak D match, TRBD1 (5 bases). Trimming took 8 bases from V and 1 from J, leaving 11 bases between them. CDR1 and CDR2 from the germline V gene are SEHNR and FQNEAQ (reference sequence). This CDR3 contains 13 residues. The CDR3 loop reads CASEEGQNTEAFF. The CDR3 nucleotides read TGTGCCAGCGAGGAGGGGCAGAACACTGAAGCTTTCTTT.

This chain connects TRBV5-1 to TRBJ1-4; 9 bases match TRBD1. Germline CDR1 SGHRS, CDR2 YFSETQ. The V gene end was trimmed by 5 bases and the J gene end by 8 bases; junction bases not matched to a gene: 7. The CDR3 is 14 amino acids. The DNA of the CDR3 is TGCGCCAGCAGTTCGGGACAGGGCGGCGAAAAACTGTTTTTT. Protein: CASSSGQGGEKLFF.

The chain recombines TRBV4-3 with TRBJ1-6, with 9 bases that match TRBD1. Germline trimming cut 3 bases from V and 6 bases from J; bases unmatched to any gene: 6. The CDR3 is 16 amino acids. The V gene's germline CDR1 is LGHNA and CDR2 YSLEER. CDR3 in DNA: TGCGCCAGCAGCCAGGGGACAGGGTTATTTAATTCACCCCTCCACTTT. This codes for CASSQGTGLFNSPLHF.

Points on this clone: Other DNA sequences within the sample encode an identical CDR3. The chain couples TRBV7-9 to TRBJ2-7; 7 nucleotides line up with TRBD1. This CDR3 is 12 amino acids long. V lost 5 bases and J lost 4; bases outside the gene matches: 2. Germline-derived CDR1 and CDR2 are SEHNR and FQNEAQ (reference sequence). As DNA, the CDR3 is TGTGCCAGCAGCCTGACAGGGTACGAGCAGTACTTC. It specifies CASSLTGYEQYF.

J is TRBJ2-5 and V is TRBV7-7, with 7 nucleotides matching TRBD1. The CDR3 is made up of 15 amino acids. Per germline, CDR1 SSHAT and CDR2 FNYEAQ (reference sequence). The V segment lost 4 bases and the J segment 5 bases; nucleotides outside the gene matches: 10. In DNA, the CDR3 is TGTGCCAGCAGCTATACGGGACAGTCCGAGGAGACCCAGTACTTC. Translation: CASSYTGQSEETQYF. Combining the CDR3 with reference TRBV7-7 and TRBJ2-5 gives the whole variable domain GAGVSQSPRYKVTKRGQDVTLRCDPISSHATLYWYQQALGQGPEFLTYFNYEAQPDKSGLPSDRFSAERPEGSISTLTIQRTEQRDSAMYRCASSYTGQSEETQYFGPGTRLLVL.

V is TRBV10-3 and J is TRBJ2-5; D is unclear. Trimming took off 3 bases at V and 2 bases at J, with 4 bases between the two ends. The CDR3 spans 12 residues. In germline, CDR1 is ENHRY, CDR2 SYGVKD. CDR3 protein: CAISDPQETQYF. CDR3 nucleotides: TGTGCCATCAGTGACCCTCAAGAGACCCAGTACTTC.

The chain has TRBV5-6 and TRBJ1-1; the match to TRBD1 covers 8 bases. CDR3 size: 15 residues. Per the germline V gene, CDR1 is SGHDT and CDR2 is YYEEEE. V gave up 3 bases and J gave up 1 base; unmatched junction bases: 5. The CDR3: CASSSTGTGNTEAFF. The CDR3 DNA reads TGTGCCAGCAGCTCCACCGGGACAGGGAACACTGAAGCTTTCTTT.

The CDR3 DNA sequence: TGTGCCAGCAGTTCAAGACGGGAGAAGTACGAGCAGTACTTC. It encodes CASSSRREKYEQYF. The chain couples TRBV6-5 to TRBJ2-7; tentative D call: TRBD2 (6 bases). The germline V and J ends were trimmed by 4 bases and 4 bases, with 14 bases remaining between them. Germline assignment: CDR1 MNHEY and CDR2 SVGAGI. CDR3 length equals 14 residues.

The chain has TRBV30 and TRBJ1-2; maybe TRBD1 (6 bases). This CDR3 contains 12 residues. Trimming shortened V by 5 bases and J by 8 bases, and 15 bases separated the two germline ends. Germline values: CDR1 GTSNPN, CDR2 SVGIG (reference sequence). The CDR3 here is CAWDSFQGGYTF. DNA for the CDR3: TGTGCCTGGGACAGCTTCCAGGGGGGCTACACCTTC.

This chain's CDR3 is CSAGDSNQPQHF. In nucleotides, the CDR3 is TGCAGCGCCGGGGATAGCAATCAGCCCCAGCATTTT. The chain links TRBV29-1 to TRBJ1-5; D is uncertain. Between the trimmed V and J ends, which lost 7 bases and 0 bases, there was a span of 7 bases. The germline gives CDR1 SQVTM, CDR2 ANQGSEA. The CDR3 contains 12 residues. Full variable domain (outside the CDR3, taken from reference TRBV29-1 and TRBJ1-5): SAVISQKPSRDICQRGTSLTIQCQVDSQVTMMFWYRQQPGQSLTLIATANQGSEATYESGFVIDKFPISRPNLTFSTLTVSNMSPEDSSIYLCSAGDSNQPQHFGDGTRLSIL.

This clone has only a few counts. The chain joins TRBV5-1 to TRBJ1-1; D is ambiguous. Germline V gene sequence: CDR1 SGHRS, CDR2 YFSETQ. This CDR3 region has 14 residues. V shed 4 bases and J shed 1 base, with 11 bases lying between them. CDR3 amino acids: CASSHPGGNTEAFF. The CDR3 bases are TGCGCCAGCAGCCACCCCGGCGGGAACACTGAAGCTTTCTTT.

The rearrangement links TRBV7-2 to TRBJ2-5; D call uncertain. The CDR3 is 14 residues long. Trimming took off 1 base at V and 2 bases at J, with 8 bases between the two ends. Germline V gives CDR1 SGHTA, CDR2 FQGNSA. CDR3 loop: CASSLELYQETQYF. The CDR3 DNA follows: TGTGCCAGCAGCTTAGAGCTGTATCAAGAGACCCAGTACTTC. The full variable domain, its missing parts supplied by reference TRBV7-2 and TRBJ2-5, is GAGVSQSPSNKVTEKGKDVELRCDPISGHTALYWYRQSLGQGLEFLIYFQGNSAPDKSGLPSDRFSAERTGGSVSTLTIQRTQQEDSAVYLCASSLELYQETQYFGPGTRLLVL.

This clone was recorded a few times. The rearrangement links TRBV19 to TRBJ2-1; D uncertain. Germline V gives CDR1 LNHDA, CDR2 SQIVND (reference sequence). The CDR3 length is 16 residues. Between the trimmed V and J ends, which lost 1 base and 3 bases, there was a span of 13 bases. The CDR3 nucleotides are TGTGCCAGTAGTATAGTAGATGGCGGCGACTACAATGAGCAGTTCTTC. Its translation: CASSIVDGGDYNEQFF. The full variable domain, with the rest looked up from reference TRBV19 and TRBJ2-1, is DGGITQSPKYLFRKEGQNVTLSCEQNLNHDAMYWYRQDPGQGLRLIYYSQIVNDFQKGDIAEGYSVSREKKESFPLTVTSAQKNPTAFYLCASSIVDGGDYNEQFFGPGTRLTVL.

The chain uses TRBV27 and TRBJ1-1, with 8 bases lining up with TRBD1. Germline loops: CDR1 MNHEY, CDR2 SMNVEV (reference sequence). V shed 5 bases, J shed 6 bases, and the junction held 8 bases outside the gene matches. The CDR3 totals 14 residues. The CDR3 region has the DNA TGTGCCAGCAGTCTACGAGGACAGGGAGCTGAAGCTTTCTTT. Translating gives CASSLRGQGAEAFF.